There are a few counts of the clone carrying this TCR beta chain. Antigen unknown. The sample comes from a study of T cell repertoires in cytomegalovirus infection. Study-wide background: Indicated by public TCR beta signatures were CMV infection and matching HLA type. Notes on the study in general: Dominating the ex vivo response were HLA-C-restricted CMV-specific TCR beta clonotypes.

The CDR3 totals 13 residues. V was clipped by 10 bases and J by 8 bases; unmatched bases: 10. The germline gives CDR1 LNHDA, CDR2 SQIVND (reference sequence). TCRdb used MiXCR to reprocess the reads, holding one entry per CDR3 protein. This table has about 830,000 distinct CDR3 sequences, about 30% appearing once. This receptor was obtained from a human donor in good health (CMV status not recorded). Some clones in this sample may be carry-over from other donors' samples. Sequencing was performed on cultured CD8+ T cells from PBMCs, taken from culture after CMV antigen stimulation. V usage is TRBV19 and J usage is TRBJ2-3; 9 bases align to TRBD2. The CDR3 here is CAISGGPSGTQYF. In DNA form, the CDR3 reads TGTGCCATTAGCGGGGGACCGTCTGGTACGCAGTATTTT.